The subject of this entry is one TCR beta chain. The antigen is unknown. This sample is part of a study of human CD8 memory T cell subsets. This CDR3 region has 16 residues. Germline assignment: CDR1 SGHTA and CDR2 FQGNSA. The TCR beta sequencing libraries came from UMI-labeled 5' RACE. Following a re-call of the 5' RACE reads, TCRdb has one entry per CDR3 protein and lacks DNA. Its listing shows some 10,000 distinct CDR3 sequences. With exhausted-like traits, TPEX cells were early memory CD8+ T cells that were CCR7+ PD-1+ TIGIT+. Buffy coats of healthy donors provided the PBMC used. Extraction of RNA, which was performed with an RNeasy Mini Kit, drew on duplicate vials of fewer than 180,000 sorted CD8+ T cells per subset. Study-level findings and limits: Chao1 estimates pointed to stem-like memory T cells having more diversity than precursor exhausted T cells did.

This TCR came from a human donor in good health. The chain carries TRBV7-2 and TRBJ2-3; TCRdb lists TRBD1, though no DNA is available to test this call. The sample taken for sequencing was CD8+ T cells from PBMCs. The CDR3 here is CASSRDGPYGGDTQYF. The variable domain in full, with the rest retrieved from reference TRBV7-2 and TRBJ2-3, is GAGVSQSPSNKVTEKGKDVELRCDPISGHTALYWYRQSLGQGLEFLIYFQGNSAPDKSGLPSDRFSAERTGGSVSTLTIQRTQQEDSAVYLCASSRDGPYGGDTQYFGPGTRLTVL.